This entry features one T cell receptor beta chain sequence. What it binds is not known. Clones were sequenced by immunoSEQ multiplex PCR, and TCRdb holds only the in-frame ones, with some missing. There are roughly 88,000 clones in the sample; about 87% occur only once, and approximately 4.8% lies in the top ten. The V end was cut by 8 bases, the J end by 9 bases, with 17 bases between. CDR3 size: 13 residues. Germline loops: CDR1 MNHNS, CDR2 SASEGT. This record comes from a study of OX40 agonist ivuxolimab in advanced cancers. Study-wide results and limits: The authors also found low normalized T-cell clonal expansion in some nonresponders.

The V and J genes are TRBV6-1 and TRBJ2-1, with unresolved D. Sequencing used CD4+ or CD8+ T cells sorted from blood, obtained in a trial of the OX40 agonist ivuxolimab. This clonotype was sampled from an adult with an advanced solid tumor such as melanoma, head and neck, liver or kidney cancer. Here the CDR3 reads CASSDAPGTEQFF. CDR3 coding DNA: TGTGCCAGCTCTGATGCTCCCGGTACTGAGCAGTTCTTC.